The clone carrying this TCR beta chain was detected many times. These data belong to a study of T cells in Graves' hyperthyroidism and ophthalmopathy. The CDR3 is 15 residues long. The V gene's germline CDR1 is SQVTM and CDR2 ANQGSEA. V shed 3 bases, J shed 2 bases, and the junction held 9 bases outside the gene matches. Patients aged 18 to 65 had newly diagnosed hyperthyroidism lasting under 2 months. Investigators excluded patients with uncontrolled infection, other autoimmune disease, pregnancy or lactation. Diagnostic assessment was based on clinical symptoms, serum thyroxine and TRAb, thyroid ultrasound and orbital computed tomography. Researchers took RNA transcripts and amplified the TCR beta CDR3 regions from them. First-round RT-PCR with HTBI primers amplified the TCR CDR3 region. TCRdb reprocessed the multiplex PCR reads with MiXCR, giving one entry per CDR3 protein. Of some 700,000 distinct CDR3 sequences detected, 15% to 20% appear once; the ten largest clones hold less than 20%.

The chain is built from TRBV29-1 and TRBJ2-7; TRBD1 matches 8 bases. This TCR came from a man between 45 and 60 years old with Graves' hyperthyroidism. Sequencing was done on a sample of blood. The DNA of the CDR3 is TGCAGCGTTGAGGGCAGGACAGGGCGAACCTACGAGCAGTACTTC. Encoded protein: CSVEGRTGRTYEQYF.